This TCR beta chain comes out of a study of blood T cell repertoires in COVID-19. TCRdb keeps only in-frame clones here, not all; method: immunoSEQ multiplex PCR. The sample consists of 120,000 or so clones, around 81% of them appearing once. V lost 6 bases and J lost 7; bases outside the gene matches: 4. The CDR3 length is 13 residues. CDR1 GTSNPN and CDR2 SVGIG come from the germline V gene (reference sequence). This TCR came from a woman between 50 and 59 years old with acute or convalescent COVID-19. The chain links TRBV30 to TRBJ2-7; 15 positions agree with TRBD2. Specimen: peripheral blood. In nucleotides, the CDR3 is TGTGCCTGCCCCGGGACTAGCGGGAGGGAGCAGTACTTC. This translates into CACPGTSGREQYF.